This paragraph covers one T cell receptor beta chain sequence. Its antigen is still unknown. Base quality data are lacking; no much larger clone is found one base away. The entry originates in a study of blood T cell repertoires in COVID-19 (dated by TCRdb to about 2020). About the full investigation: The collaborator samples originated in the United States, Italy and Spain and spanned the acute and convalescent phases of COVID-19. The repertoires were released in a freely available public database meant as a resource for research on the immune response to SARS-CoV-2. The dataset comprised deeply sampled blood TCRbeta repertoires from subjects exposed to, actively infected with, or recovered from COVID-19. The samples were drawn from the first 160 participants of the ongoing ImmuneRACE study and from 1,200 or so subjects provided by 6 global collaborators. The material from the prospective study consisted of cDNA or gDNA derived from T cells, B-cell-depleted T cells, or PBMCs. Where available, HLA class I and class II types were taken from metadata supplied by the sample provider and were not determined by assay-based typing. A de-identified subject ID, COVID-19 status, age in years and sex were almost always included in the sample metadata.

According to the germline V gene, CDR1 reads KGHSH and CDR2 reads LQKENI. The V end gives up 0 bases and the J end 2 bases, leaving 4 bases in the junction not matched to a gene. From cysteine to phenylalanine, the CDR3 is 16 amino acids long. The only DNA kept is the CDR3, 48 bases in frame from the first base. In the prospective study, participants were about 18 to 89 years old, resided in about two dozen geographic areas of the United States, and were enrolled through a virtual design. In the prospective study, participants were assigned to cohorts based on the clinical history participants reported in a screening survey and a study questionnaire. Recovered participants in ImmuneRACE Cohort 3 were defined by two consecutive negative NP/OP PCR tests, clearance by a healthcare professional, or resolution of symptoms. In the prospective study, mobile phlebotomists collected whole blood, serum and a nasopharyngeal or oropharyngeal swab from each participant. Over an approximately 2-month period, participants in the prospective study had the option of providing additional blood draws and questionnaires. Before DNA extraction, blood samples from the prospective study were shipped at room temperature or frozen.

TCRbeta CDR3 regions were amplified from genomic DNA using the immunoSEQ Assay, a bias-controlled multiplex PCR. The study's processing was this. The number of nucleated cells in each sample was estimated by amplification of reference gene primers within the assay. To quantify the absolute abundance of each unique TCRbeta CDR3 rearrangement, sequence reads were collapsed and filtered. Productive Simpson clonality was computed per sample as the square root of Simpson's diversity index over productive rearrangements. TCRdb took over this immuneACCESS table, retaining in-frame rearrangements with V and J assigned. Such tables are incomplete; in checked studies, under half of the missing clones stem from an unresolved V gene, and the remainder is unexplained. That table is the source of V, J and clone size, and D and trimming were worked out from the DNA. The table for this sample lists 160,000 or so clones; about four fifths of them were counted only once. The ten largest make up roughly 3.5% of the sample.

Results and caveats for the whole study, not just this receptor: How much clinical and demographic metadata was included differed by source and by participant, and the metadata was provided uncurated.

The sequencing sample was made of PBMCs or T cells enriched from blood (not recorded which). The source is a woman aged 60 to 75 who had recovered from COVID-19. The receptor chain draws on TRBV18 and TRBJ1-5, with TRBD1 matching 7 junction bases. The CDR3 region: CASSPPSGGGNQPQHF. At the DNA level, the sequence is TGTGCCAGCTCACCACCATCAGGGGGAGGCAATCAGCCCCAGCATTTT.